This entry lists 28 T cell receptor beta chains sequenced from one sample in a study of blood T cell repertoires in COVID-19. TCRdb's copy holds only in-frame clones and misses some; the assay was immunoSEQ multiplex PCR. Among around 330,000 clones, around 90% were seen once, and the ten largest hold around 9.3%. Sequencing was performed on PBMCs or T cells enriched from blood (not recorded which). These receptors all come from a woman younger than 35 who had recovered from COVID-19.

The DNA for the CDR3 is TGTGCCAGCAGCCCCCAGACAGGGGAGGTTGATGGCTACACCTTC. Translation: CASSPQTGEVDGYTF. The chain recombines TRBV7-2 with TRBJ1-2; 8 nucleotides align to TRBD1. V shed 5 bases and J 6 bases; nucleotides not matched to a gene: 11. Per the germline V gene, CDR1 is SGHTA and CDR2 is FQGNSA. The CDR3 contains 15 residues.

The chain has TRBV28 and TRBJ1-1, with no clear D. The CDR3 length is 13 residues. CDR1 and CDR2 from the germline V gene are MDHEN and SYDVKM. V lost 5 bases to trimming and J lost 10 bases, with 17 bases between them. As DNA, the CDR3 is TGTGCCAGCAGTCCTCTAGTCCGTATTGCAGCTTTCTTT. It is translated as CASSPLVRIAAFF.

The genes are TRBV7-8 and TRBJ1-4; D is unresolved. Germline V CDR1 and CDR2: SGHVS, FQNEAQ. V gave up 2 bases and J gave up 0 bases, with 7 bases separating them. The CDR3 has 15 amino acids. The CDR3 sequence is CASSLRGATNEKLFF. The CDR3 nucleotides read TGTGCCAGCAGCTTACGCGGGGCAACTAATGAAAAACTGTTTTTT.

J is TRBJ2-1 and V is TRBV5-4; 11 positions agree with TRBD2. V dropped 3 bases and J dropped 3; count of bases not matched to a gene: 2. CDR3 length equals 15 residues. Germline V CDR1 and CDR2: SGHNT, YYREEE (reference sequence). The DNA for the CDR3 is TGTGCCAGCAGCTCCGGGACTAGCGGCTACAATGAGCAGTTCTTC. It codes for CASSSGTSGYNEQFF.

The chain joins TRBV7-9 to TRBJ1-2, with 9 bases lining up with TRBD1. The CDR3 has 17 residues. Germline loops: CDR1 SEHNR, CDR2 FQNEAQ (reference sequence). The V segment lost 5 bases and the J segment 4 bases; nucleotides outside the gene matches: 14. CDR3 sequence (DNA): TGTGCCAGCAGCAGCCGGGACAGGGCTACGGCCACCTATGGCTACACCTTC. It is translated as CASSSRDRATATYGYTF.

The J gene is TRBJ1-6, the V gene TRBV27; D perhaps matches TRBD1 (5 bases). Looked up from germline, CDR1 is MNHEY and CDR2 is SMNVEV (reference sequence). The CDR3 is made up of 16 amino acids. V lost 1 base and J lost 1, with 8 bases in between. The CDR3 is CASSLLGGSYNSPLHF. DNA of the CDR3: TGTGCCAGCAGTTTATTGGGGGGGTCCTATAATTCACCCCTCCACTTT.

CDR3 DNA: TGTGCCAGCAGCTCGCAAACAGGTGGGGATAACTATGGCTACACCTTC. This sequence encodes CASSSQTGGDNYGYTF. The chain has TRBV5-4 and TRBJ1-2; tentative D call: TRBD1 (5 bases). This CDR3 has 16 amino acids. Germline CDR1 SGHNT, CDR2 YYREEE (reference sequence). Trimming took 3 bases from V and 1 from J, leaving 16 bases between them.

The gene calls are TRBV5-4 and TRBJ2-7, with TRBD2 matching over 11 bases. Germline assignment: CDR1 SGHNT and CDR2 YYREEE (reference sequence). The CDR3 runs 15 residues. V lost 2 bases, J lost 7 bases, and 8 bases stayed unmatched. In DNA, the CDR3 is TGTGCCAGCAGCTTCCAACTAGCGGGAGTGGATGAGCAGTACTTC. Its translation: CASSFQLAGVDEQYF.

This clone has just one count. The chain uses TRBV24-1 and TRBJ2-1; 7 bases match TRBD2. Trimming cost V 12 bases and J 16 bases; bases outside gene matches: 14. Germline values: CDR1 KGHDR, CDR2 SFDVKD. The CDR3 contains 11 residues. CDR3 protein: CAASTGGDFFF. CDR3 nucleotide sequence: TGTGCCGCCTCCACGGGGGGTGATTTTTTCTTC.

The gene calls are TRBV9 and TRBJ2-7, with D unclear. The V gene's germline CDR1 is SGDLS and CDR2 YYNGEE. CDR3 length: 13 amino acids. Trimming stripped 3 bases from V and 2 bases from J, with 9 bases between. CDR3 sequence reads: CASSGQKAYEQYF. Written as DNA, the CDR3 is TGTGCCAGCAGCGGTCAGAAAGCCTACGAGCAGTACTTC.

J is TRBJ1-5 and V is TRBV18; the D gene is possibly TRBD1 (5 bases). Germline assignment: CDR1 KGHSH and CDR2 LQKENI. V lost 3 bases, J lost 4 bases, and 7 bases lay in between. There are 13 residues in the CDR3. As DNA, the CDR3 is TGTGCCAGCTCACCGACAGCAAATCAGCCCCAGCATTTT. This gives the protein CASSPTANQPQHF.

The CDR3 loop reads CASSLRQGEQYF. The DNA of the CDR3 is TGTGCCAGCAGCCTAAGACAGGGCGAGCAGTACTTC. J is TRBJ2-7 and V is TRBV11-3; 7 bases line up with TRBD1. V was clipped by 5 bases and J by 6 bases; unmatched bases: 4. In germline, CDR1 is SGHNT, CDR2 YENEEA. The CDR3 loop spans 12 amino acids. Combining the CDR3 with reference TRBV11-3 and TRBJ2-7 gives the whole variable domain EAGVVQSPRYKIIEKKQPVAFWCNPISGHNTLYWYLQNLGQGPELLIRYENEEAVDDSQLPKDRFSAERLKGVDSTLKIQPAELGDSAVYLCASSLRQGEQYFGPGTRLTVT.

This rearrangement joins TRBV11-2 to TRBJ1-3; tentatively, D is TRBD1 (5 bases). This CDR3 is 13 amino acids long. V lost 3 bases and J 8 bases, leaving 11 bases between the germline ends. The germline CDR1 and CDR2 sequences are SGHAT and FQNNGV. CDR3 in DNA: TGTGCCAGCAGCTTTACGCCGGGGGACACCATATATTTT. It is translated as CASSFTPGDTIYF.

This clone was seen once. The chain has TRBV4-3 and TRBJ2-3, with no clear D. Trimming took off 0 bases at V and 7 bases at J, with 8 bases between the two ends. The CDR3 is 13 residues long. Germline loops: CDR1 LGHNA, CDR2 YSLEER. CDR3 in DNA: TGCGCCAGCAGCCAAGATCTTGCTAATACGCAGTATTTT. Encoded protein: CASSQDLANTQYF.

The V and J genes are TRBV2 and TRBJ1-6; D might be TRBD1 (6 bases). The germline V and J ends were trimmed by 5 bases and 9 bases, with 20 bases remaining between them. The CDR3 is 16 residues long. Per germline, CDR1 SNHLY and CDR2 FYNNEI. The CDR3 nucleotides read TGTGCCAGCAGTAATGGCAGGGGAGCGATGAGTTCACCCCTCCACTTT. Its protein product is CASSNGRGAMSSPLHF.

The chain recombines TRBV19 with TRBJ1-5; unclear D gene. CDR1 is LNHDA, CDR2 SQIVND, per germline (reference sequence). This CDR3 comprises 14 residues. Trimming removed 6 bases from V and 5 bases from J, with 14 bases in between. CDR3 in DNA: TGTGCCAGTAGGTACAGTTCCTCTTATCAGCCCCAGCATTTT. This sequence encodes CASRYSSSYQPQHF.

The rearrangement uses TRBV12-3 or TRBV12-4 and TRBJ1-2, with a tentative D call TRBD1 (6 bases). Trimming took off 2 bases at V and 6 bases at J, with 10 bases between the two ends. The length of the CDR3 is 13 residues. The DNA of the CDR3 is TGTGCCAGCAGTTTAACGGGGGGGCATGGCTACACCTTC. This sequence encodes CASSLTGGHGYTF.

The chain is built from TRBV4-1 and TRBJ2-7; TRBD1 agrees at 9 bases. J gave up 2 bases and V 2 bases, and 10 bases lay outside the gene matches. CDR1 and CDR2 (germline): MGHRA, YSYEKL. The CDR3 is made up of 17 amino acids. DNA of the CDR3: TGCGCCAGCAGCCAACAAACCGGGACAGGGATCCCCTACGAGCAGTACTTC. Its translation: CASSQQTGTGIPYEQYF.

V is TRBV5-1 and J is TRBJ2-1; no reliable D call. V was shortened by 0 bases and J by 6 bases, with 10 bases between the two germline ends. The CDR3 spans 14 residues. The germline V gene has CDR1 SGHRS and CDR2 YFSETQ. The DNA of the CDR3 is TGCGCCAGCAGCTTGGTCTCTAGTAGCAATGAGCAGTTCTTC. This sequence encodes CASSLVSSSNEQFF.

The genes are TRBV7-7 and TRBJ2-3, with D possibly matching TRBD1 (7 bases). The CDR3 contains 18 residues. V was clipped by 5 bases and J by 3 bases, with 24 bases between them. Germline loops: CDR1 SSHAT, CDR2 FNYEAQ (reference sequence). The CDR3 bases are TGTGCCAGCAGCACCAGACGATCAGGGGGGAGCTTAACAGATACGCAGTATTTT. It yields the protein CASSTRRSGGSLTDTQYF.

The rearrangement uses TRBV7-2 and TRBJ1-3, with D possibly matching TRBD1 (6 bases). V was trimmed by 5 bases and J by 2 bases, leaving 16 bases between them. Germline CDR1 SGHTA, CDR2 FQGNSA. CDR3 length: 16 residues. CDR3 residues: CASSQNSQGTGNTIYF. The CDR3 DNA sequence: TGTGCCAGCAGCCAAAATTCACAGGGTACTGGAAACACCATATATTTT.

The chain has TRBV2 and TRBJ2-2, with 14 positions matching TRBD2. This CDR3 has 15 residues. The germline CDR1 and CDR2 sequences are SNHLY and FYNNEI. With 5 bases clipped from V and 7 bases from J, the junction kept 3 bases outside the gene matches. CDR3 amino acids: CASSRTSGRHGELFF. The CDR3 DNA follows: TGTGCCAGCAGTCGGACTAGCGGGAGGCACGGGGAGCTGTTTTTT.

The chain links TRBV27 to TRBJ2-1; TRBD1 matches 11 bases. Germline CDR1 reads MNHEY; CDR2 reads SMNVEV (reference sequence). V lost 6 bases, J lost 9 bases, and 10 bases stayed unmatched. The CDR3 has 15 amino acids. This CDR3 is CASRGQGARGGEQFF. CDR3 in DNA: TGTGCCAGCAGAGGACAGGGGGCGAGAGGGGGTGAGCAGTTCTTC.

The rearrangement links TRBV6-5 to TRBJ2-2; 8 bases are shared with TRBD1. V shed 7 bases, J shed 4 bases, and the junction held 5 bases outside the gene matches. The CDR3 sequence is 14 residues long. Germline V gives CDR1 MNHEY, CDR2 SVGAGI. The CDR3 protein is CASNGQGGTGELFF. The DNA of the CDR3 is TGTGCCAGCAACGGACAGGGAGGCACCGGGGAGCTGTTTTTT.

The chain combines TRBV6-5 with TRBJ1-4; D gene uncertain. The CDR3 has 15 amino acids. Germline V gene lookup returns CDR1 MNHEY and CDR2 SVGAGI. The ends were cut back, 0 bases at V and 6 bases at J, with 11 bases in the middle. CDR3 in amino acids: CASSYSQATHEKLFF. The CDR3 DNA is TGTGCCAGCAGTTACTCCCAGGCGACCCATGAAAAACTGTTTTTT.

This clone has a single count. The CDR3 loop reads CASSPDRENGYTF. CDR3 DNA: TGTGCCAGCAGTCCCGACAGGGAGAATGGCTACACCTTC. The chain combines TRBV6-5 with TRBJ1-2, with 7 bases fitting TRBD1. J was trimmed by 6 bases and V by 5 bases; bases with no gene match: 6. The length of the CDR3 is 13 residues. Germline values: CDR1 MNHEY, CDR2 SVGAGI.

The CDR3 coding sequence is TGTGCCAGCAGCGTAGCTCTGCTAGCCCAAGAGACCCAGTACTTC. It translates to CASSVALLAQETQYF. The chain recombines TRBV9 with TRBJ2-5; possible D gene TRBD2, 5 bases. The V gene's germline CDR1 is SGDLS and CDR2 YYNGEE. The CDR3 spans 15 residues. The ends were cut back, 0 bases at V and 1 base at J, with 10 bases in the middle.

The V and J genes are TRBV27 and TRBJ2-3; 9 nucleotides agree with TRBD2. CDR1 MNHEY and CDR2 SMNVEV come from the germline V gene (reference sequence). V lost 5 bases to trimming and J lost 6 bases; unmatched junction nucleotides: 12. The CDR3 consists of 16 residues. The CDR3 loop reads CASSMLLAGGLDTQYF. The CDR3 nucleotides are TGTGCCAGCAGTATGCTTCTGGCGGGAGGGCTGGATACGCAGTATTTT.